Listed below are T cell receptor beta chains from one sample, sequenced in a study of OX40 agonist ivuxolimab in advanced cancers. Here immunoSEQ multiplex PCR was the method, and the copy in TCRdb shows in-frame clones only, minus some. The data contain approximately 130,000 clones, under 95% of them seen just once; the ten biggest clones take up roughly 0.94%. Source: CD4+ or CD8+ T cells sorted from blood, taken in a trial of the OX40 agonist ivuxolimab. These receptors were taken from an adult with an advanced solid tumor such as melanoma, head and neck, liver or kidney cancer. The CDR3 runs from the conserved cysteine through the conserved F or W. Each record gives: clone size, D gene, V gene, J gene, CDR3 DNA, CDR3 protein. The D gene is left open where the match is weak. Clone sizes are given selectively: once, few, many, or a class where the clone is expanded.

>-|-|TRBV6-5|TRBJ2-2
TGTGCCAGCAGTTATAGGTCACCGAACACCGGGGAGCTGTTTTTT
CASSYRSPNTGELFF
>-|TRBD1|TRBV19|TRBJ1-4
TGTGCCAGTAGGCCGGGACAGGGGAATGAAAAACTGTTTTTT
CASRPGQGNEKLFF
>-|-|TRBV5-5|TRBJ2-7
TGTGCCAGCAGCTTCGGGCAGATAAGCTCCTACGAGCAGTACTTC
CASSFGQISSYEQYF
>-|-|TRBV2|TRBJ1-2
TGTGCCAGCAGTGATGTCAGGGGCGCCTATGGCTACACCTTC
CASSDVRGAYGYTF
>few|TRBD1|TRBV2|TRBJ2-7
TGTGCGAGCCTTCGACAGGGCACCTACGAGCAGTACTTC
CASLRQGTYEQYF
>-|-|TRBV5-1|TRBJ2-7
TGCGCCAGCAGCTGGGACGGTCGCTCCTACGAGCAGTACTTC
CASSWDGRSYEQYF
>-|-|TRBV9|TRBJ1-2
TGTGCCAGCAGCGTAGATAACAGCTATGGCTACACCTTC
CASSVDNSYGYTF
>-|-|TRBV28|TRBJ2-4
TGTGCCAGCAGTTTACCCCCAGGAGGGGGCCTAACCAAAAACATTCAGTACTTC
CASSLPPGGGLTKNIQYF
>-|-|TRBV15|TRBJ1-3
TGTGCCACCAGCAACGGTGCTGGAAACACCATATATTTT
CATSNGAGNTIYF
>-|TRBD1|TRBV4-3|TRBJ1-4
TGCGCCAGCCGCGGGGGACAGGGTTCTAATGAAAAACTGTTTTTT
CASRGGQGSNEKLFF
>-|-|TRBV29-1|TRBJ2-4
TGCAGCGGTGGGGTAATTGGAAACATTCAGTACTTC
CSGGVIGNIQYF
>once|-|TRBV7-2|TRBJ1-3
TGTGCCAGCAGCCAACAACGCTCTGGAAACACCATATATTTT
CASSQQRSGNTIYF
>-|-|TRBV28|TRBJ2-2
TGTGCCAGCAGTTTATCGGGAATCGGGAGCGGAGCCGGGGAGCTGTTTTTT
CASSLSGIGSGAGELFF
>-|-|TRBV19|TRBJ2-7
TGTGCCAGTAGTATAGGCGGGCCCATCTACGAGCAGTACTTC
CASSIGGPIYEQYF
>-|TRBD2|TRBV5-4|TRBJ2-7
TGTGCCAGCAGCTTGGGGTCGTGGGCGGGGGTCCCCTCCGAGCAGTACTTC
CASSLGSWAGVPSEQYF
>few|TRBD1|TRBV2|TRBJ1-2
TGTGCCAGCAGTAGAGATCCGGACAGGAATGGATATGGCTACACCTTC
CASSRDPDRNGYGYTF
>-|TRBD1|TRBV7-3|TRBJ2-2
TGTGCCAGCAGTCCTTTTGGACAGGGTGACACCGGGGAGCTGTTTTTT
CASSPFGQGDTGELFF
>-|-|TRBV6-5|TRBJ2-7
TGTGCCAGCAGACCCGGGACTTGGGCCCCCTACGAGCAGTACTTC
CASRPGTWAPYEQYF
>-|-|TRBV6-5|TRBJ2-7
TGTGCCAGCCTGTTCGGGACGGCCACCGGGGGTGAGCAGTACTTC
CASLFGTATGGEQYF
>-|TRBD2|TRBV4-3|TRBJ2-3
TGCGCCAGCAGCCAAGTTGGCGGGGGAAGCACAGATACGCAGTATTTT
CASSQVGGGSTDTQYF
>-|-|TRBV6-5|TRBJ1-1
TGTGCCAGCAGGGGCAGGGAAGGCACTGAAGCTTTCTTT
CASRGREGTEAFF
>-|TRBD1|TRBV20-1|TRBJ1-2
TGCAGTGCCGACAGGGATTATGGCTACACCTTC
CSADRDYGYTF
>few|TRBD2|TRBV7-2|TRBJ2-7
TGTGCCAGCAGCTTAGCGTCCCCGGGACTAGCTTCGGGCGAGCAGTACTTC
CASSLASPGLASGEQYF
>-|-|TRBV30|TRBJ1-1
TGTGCCTGGAGGGAGGCCTTGAACACTGAAGCTTTCTTT
CAWREALNTEAFF
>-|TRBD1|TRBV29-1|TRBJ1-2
TGCAGCGTTGGGACAGGGGAGTATGGCTACACCTTC
CSVGTGEYGYTF
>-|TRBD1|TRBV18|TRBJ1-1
TGTGCCAGCTCACCCAAGACAGGGGAGAACACTGAAGCTTTCTTT
CASSPKTGENTEAFF
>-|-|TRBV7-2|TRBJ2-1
TGTGCCAGCAGCCTGGCTCGGGGCCTTCACTACAATGAGCAGTTCTTC
CASSLARGLHYNEQFF
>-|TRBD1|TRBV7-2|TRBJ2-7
TGTGCCAGCAGCTCCTACGGACAGGGAAGGGAGCAGTACTTC
CASSSYGQGREQYF
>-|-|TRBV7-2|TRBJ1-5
TGTGCCAGCAGCTCGGTAGGGGGGCAGCCCCAGCATTTT
CASSSVGGQPQHF
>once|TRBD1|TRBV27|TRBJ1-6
TGTGCCAGCAGTCACAGGGGTTCACCCCTCCACTTT
CASSHRGSPLHF
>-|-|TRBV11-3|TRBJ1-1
TGTGCCAGCAGCTTAACCGGTACGAACACTGAAGCTTTCTTT
CASSLTGTNTEAFF
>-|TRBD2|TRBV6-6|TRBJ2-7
TGTGCCAGCAGTTCCCGGGACTATACCTACGAGCAGTACTTC
CASSSRDYTYEQYF
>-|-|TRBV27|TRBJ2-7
TGTGCCAGCAGTCCCCGGCTAAACTACGAGCAGTACTTC
CASSPRLNYEQYF
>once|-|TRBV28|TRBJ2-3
TGTGCCAGCACCCCCCTGCGGCAGCTGATCACAGATACGCAGTATTTT
CASTPLRQLITDTQYF
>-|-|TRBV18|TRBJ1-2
TGTGCCAGCTCACCATCTTCCCCCACGGGCGGCTACACCTTC
CASSPSSPTGGYTF
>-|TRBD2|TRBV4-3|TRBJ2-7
TGCGCCAGCAGCCCAGGACTAGCGGTTTCCTACGAGCAGTACTTC
CASSPGLAVSYEQYF